The 19 T cell receptor beta chains presented below share a single source sample, sequenced in a study of blood T cell repertoires in COVID-19. Data came from immunoSEQ multiplex PCR; TCRdb stores just in-frame clones and leaves some out. The sample carries 350,000 or so clones, around nine tenths recorded once. Material for sequencing was PBMCs or T cells enriched from blood (not recorded which). All receptors come from a woman in her 30s who had been exposed to COVID-19.

V and J are TRBV12-3 or TRBV12-4 and TRBJ1-4; 7 bases are a match to TRBD1. With 7 bases clipped from V and 8 bases from J, the junction kept 7 bases outside the gene matches. This CDR3 has 13 residues. The CDR3 is CASKGAREEKLFF. CDR3 in DNA: TGTGCCAGCAAGGGGGCACGCGAAGAAAAACTGTTTTTT.

The V call is TRBV5-1, the J call TRBJ1-2, with a possible D match to TRBD1 (5 bases). V was cut by 4 bases and J by 6 bases, with 16 bases left in between. Germline-derived CDR1 and CDR2 are SGHRS and YFSETQ. The length of the CDR3 is 14 residues. This chain's CDR3 is CASSVGGEFNGYTF. The CDR3 DNA reads TGCGCCAGCAGCGTCGGGGGGGAGTTCAATGGCTACACCTTC.

This chain links TRBV19 with TRBJ1-5; D is perhaps TRBD1 (5 bases). Germline assignment: CDR1 LNHDA and CDR2 SQIVND (reference sequence). The V end lost 3 bases, the J end lost 7 bases, and 10 bases lay between the germline ends. The CDR3 contains 13 residues. CDR3 in amino acids: CASSIQGRQPQHF. CDR3 DNA sequence: TGTGCCAGTAGTATCCAGGGTAGACAGCCCCAGCATTTT.

This clone has more than one count but fewer than ten. V is TRBV24-1 and J is TRBJ2-3; 9 bases align to TRBD1. From germline, CDR1 is KGHDR and CDR2 SFDVKD. The CDR3 is made up of 16 amino acids. With 6 bases clipped from V and 3 bases from J, the junction kept 9 bases outside the gene matches. CDR3 region: CATSTAVGQGTDTQYF. CDR3 coding DNA: TGTGCCACCAGTACGGCTGTCGGACAGGGGACAGATACGCAGTATTTT.

Written as DNA, the CDR3 is TGTGCCAGCACCAATTGGGGGGGGCTTTACAATGAGCAGTTCTTC. This encodes CASTNWGGLYNEQFF. This chain uses TRBV6-5 with TRBJ2-1; TRBD2 is a possible D gene (7 bases). This CDR3 is built from 15 residues. V lost 7 bases and J 4 bases, leaving 17 bases between the germline ends. Germline lookup yields CDR1 MNHEY and CDR2 SVGAGI.

The CDR3 reads CASSQPGLAGAGPGELFF. In nucleotides, the CDR3 is TGTGCCAGCAGCCAACCGGGACTAGCGGGAGCGGGACCCGGGGAGCTGTTTTTT. The chain carries TRBV4-2 and TRBJ2-2, with TRBD2 identical over 14 bases. V was pared by 2 bases and J by 6 bases, with 8 bases of the junction left unmatched. This CDR3 region has 18 residues. Germline-derived CDR1 and CDR2 are LGHNA and YNFKEQ.

V is TRBV18 and J is TRBJ1-5, with 12 nucleotides matching TRBD1. Unmatched junction bases numbered 6, after V lost 3 bases and J lost 0 bases. The CDR3 totals 18 residues. CDR1 KGHSH and CDR2 LQKENI come from the germline V gene. The CDR3 protein is CASSPRGQGAGSNQPQHF. In nucleotides, the CDR3 is TGTGCCAGCTCACCTAGGGGACAGGGGGCGGGTAGCAATCAGCCCCAGCATTTT.

This rearrangement joins TRBV28 to TRBJ2-1; a possible D gene is TRBD2 (5 bases). V lost 3 bases to trimming and J lost 9 bases, with 15 bases between them. The germline V gene has CDR1 MDHEN and CDR2 SYDVKM. The CDR3 length is 14 residues. CDR3 in amino acids: CASSFMLWAGEQFF. CDR3 nucleotides: TGTGCCAGCAGTTTTATGTTGTGGGCGGGTGAGCAGTTCTTC.

The J gene is TRBJ2-2, the V gene TRBV5-1; D is possibly TRBD2 (6 bases). Germline V gives CDR1 SGHRS, CDR2 YFSETQ. Trimming left V 1 base short and J 4 bases short, with 11 bases between. This CDR3 is built from 15 residues. The CDR3 protein is CASSLQLALTGELFF. CDR3 DNA sequence: TGCGCCAGCAGCTTGCAACTAGCCCTCACCGGGGAGCTGTTTTTT.

The chain joins TRBV7-9 to TRBJ1-1, with D unresolved. The CDR3 totals 14 residues. CDR1 SEHNR and CDR2 FQNEAQ come from the germline V gene (reference sequence). Trimming took 5 bases from V and 1 from J, leaving 11 bases between them. CDR3 nucleotides: TGTGCCAGCAGCCGAACGGGAACGAACACTGAAGCTTTCTTT. Its protein product is CASSRTGTNTEAFF. The variable domain in full, completed from reference TRBV7-9 and TRBJ1-1, reads DTGVSQNPRHKITKRGQNVTFRCDPISEHNRLYWYRQTLGQGPEFLTYFQNEAQLEKSRLLSDRFSAERPKGSFSTLEIQRTEQGDSAMYLCASSRTGTNTEAFFGQGTRLTVV.

This sequence joins TRBV2 and TRBJ1-4, with TRBD1 matching 10 bases. Germline V gene lookup returns CDR1 SNHLY and CDR2 FYNNEI. There are 14 residues in the CDR3. Trimming at V came to 6 bases and at J to 6 bases, leaving 4 bases not matched to a gene. The CDR3 here is CASSPGTGDEKLFF. The CDR3 DNA sequence: TGTGCCAGCAGCCCCGGGACAGGGGATGAAAAACTGTTTTTT.

The chain joins TRBV7-9 to TRBJ2-5; D may be TRBD2 (6 bases). With 5 bases removed from V and 5 bases from J, the gap between germline ends came to 24 bases. CDR3 length equals 17 residues. Germline V gene sequence: CDR1 SEHNR, CDR2 FQNEAQ (reference sequence). The CDR3 loop is CASSTWRTPGLGETQYF. CDR3 bases: TGTGCCAGCAGCACTTGGCGGACCCCGGGACTCGGGGAGACCCAGTACTTC.

This chain connects TRBV21-1 to TRBJ1-1; the table gives TRBD1 as D, unverified against the DNA. TRBV21-1 has pseudogene status. The CDR3 is 11 amino acids. DNA for the CDR3: TGTGCCACCAACTCGGGCAGGGGAGCTTTCTTT. Protein: CATNSGRGAFF.

The chain has TRBV18 and TRBJ2-3; the D is unclear. CDR3 length: 13 amino acids. Germline assignment: CDR1 KGHSH and CDR2 LQKENI. V gave up 3 bases and J gave up 2 bases, with 6 bases separating them. The CDR3 reads CASSPHNTDTQYF. The DNA of the CDR3 is TGTGCCAGCTCACCTCACAACACAGATACGCAGTATTTT.

With respect to this clone: A read error may produce the germline difference seen at one junction end. The chain is built from TRBV6-5 and TRBJ2-1; 9 bases fit TRBD2. Germline-derived CDR1 and CDR2 are MNHEY and SVGAGI. The length of the CDR3 is 15 residues. In nucleotides, the CDR3 is TGTGCAAGCAAGGCGGGAGGGCTTTCCTACAATGAGCAGTTCTTC. It yields the protein CASKAGGLSYNEQFF.

The rearrangement joins TRBV7-9 to TRBJ2-1; D gene unclear. The ends were cut back, 5 bases at V and 5 bases at J, with 10 bases in the middle. The CDR3 runs to 13 residues. The germline gives CDR1 SEHNR, CDR2 FQNEAQ (reference sequence). CDR3 amino acids: CASSPSPDNEQFF. The CDR3 DNA follows: TGTGCCAGCAGCCCCAGTCCCGACAATGAGCAGTTCTTC.

The chain has TRBV6-5 and TRBJ2-7; a possible D gene is TRBD2 (5 bases). CDR3 size: 13 residues. Germline CDR1 MNHEY, CDR2 SVGAGI. V gave up 4 bases and J gave up 4 bases, with 11 bases separating them. The CDR3 is CASSSEVWYEQYF. In DNA, the CDR3 is TGTGCCAGCAGTTCGGAGGTATGGTACGAGCAGTACTTC.

V and J are TRBV28 and TRBJ2-7; 14 bases are shared with TRBD2. V was clipped by 2 bases and J by 2 bases; unmatched bases: 2. The CDR3 extends over 16 amino acids. The germline V gene encodes CDR1 MDHEN and CDR2 SYDVKM. The CDR3 sequence is CASSLGGLAGAYEQYF. The DNA of the CDR3 is TGTGCCAGCAGTTTAGGGGGACTAGCGGGAGCCTACGAGCAGTACTTC.

This clone has more than one count but fewer than ten. This chain connects TRBV6-6 to TRBJ2-7; the match to TRBD2 covers 7 bases. The CDR3 extends over 13 amino acids. After removal of 2 bases from V and 12 bases from J, the junction contained 10 bases not matched to a gene. The germline V gene has CDR1 MNHNY and CDR2 SVGAGI (reference sequence). CDR3 DNA: TGTGCCAGCAGTTACCGGGACGGGTTAGCGGGGTACTTC. Protein sequence: CASSYRDGLAGYF.